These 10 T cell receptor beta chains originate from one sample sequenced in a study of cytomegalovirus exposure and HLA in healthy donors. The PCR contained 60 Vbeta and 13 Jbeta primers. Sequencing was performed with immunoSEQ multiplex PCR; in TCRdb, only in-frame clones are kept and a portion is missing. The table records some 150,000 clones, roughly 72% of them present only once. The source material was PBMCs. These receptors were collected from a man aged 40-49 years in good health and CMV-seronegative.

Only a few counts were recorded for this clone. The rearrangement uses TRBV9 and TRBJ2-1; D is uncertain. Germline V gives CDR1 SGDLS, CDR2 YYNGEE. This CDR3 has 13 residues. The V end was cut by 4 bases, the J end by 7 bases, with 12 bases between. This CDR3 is CASSPTVGNEQFF. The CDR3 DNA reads TGTGCCAGCAGCCCCACCGTCGGGAATGAGCAGTTCTTC.

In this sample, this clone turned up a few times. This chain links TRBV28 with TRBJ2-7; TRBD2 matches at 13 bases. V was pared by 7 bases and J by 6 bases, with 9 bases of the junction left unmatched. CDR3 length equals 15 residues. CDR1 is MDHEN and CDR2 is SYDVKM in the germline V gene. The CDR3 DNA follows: TGTGCCAGCACCCCACCGGGACTAGCGGGGTTCGAGCAGTACTTC. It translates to CASTPPGLAGFEQYF.

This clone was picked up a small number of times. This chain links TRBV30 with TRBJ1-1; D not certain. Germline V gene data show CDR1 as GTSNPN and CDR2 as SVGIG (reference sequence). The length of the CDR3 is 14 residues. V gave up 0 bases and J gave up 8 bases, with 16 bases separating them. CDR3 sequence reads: CAWSVRREGGEAFF. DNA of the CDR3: TGTGCCTGGAGTGTACGACGGGAGGGCGGCGAAGCTTTCTTT.

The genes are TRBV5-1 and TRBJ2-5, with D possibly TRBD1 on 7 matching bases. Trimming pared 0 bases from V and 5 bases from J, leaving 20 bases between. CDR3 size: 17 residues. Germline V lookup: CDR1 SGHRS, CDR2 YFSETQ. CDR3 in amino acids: CASSLEGQGGIPETQYF. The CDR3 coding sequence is TGCGCCAGCAGCTTGGAGGGTCAGGGGGGTATTCCGGAGACCCAGTACTTC.

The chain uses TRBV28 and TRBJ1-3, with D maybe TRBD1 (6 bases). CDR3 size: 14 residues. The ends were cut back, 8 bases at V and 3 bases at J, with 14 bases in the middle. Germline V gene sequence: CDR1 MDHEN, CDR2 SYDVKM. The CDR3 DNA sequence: TGTGCCAGCGGGAGGGGGGAACGTGGAAACACCATATATTTT. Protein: CASGRGERGNTIYF.

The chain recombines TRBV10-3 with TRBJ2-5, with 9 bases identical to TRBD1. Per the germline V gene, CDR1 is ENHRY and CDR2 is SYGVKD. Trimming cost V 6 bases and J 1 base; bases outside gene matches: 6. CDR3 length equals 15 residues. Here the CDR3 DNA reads TGTGCCATCAGGCCGGGACAGGGCCTCCAAGAGACCCAGTACTTC. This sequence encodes CAIRPGQGLQETQYF.

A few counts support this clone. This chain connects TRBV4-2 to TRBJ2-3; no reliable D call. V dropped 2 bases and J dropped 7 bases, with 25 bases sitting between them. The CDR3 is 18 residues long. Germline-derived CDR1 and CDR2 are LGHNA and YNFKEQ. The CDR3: CASSQSRRWVEHGNTQYF. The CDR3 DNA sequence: TGTGCCAGCAGCCAAAGCCGGCGGTGGGTGGAACATGGAAATACGCAGTATTTT.

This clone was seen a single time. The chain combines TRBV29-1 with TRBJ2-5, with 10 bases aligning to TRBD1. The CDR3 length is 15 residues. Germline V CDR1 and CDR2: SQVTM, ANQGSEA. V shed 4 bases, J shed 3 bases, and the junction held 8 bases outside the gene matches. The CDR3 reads CSVAYIGTGEETQYF. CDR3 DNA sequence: TGCAGCGTTGCATACATTGGGACAGGGGAAGAGACCCAGTACTTC.

The CDR3 nucleotides read TGTGCCAGCAGCGCCGTGGGGGCCGGGGCTTTCTTT. This sequence encodes CASSAVGAGAFF. The chain joins TRBV6-1 to TRBJ1-1; maybe TRBD1 (6 bases). The CDR3 covers 12 residues. The germline V gene encodes CDR1 MNHNS and CDR2 SASEGT. V lost 6 bases and J 11 bases, leaving 16 bases between the germline ends.

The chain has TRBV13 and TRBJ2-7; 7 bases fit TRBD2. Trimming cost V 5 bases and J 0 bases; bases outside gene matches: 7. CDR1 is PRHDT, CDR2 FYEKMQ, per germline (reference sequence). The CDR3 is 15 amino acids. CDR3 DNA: TGTGCCAGCAGCCGATCTAGCGGAGGCTCCTACGAGCAGTACTTC. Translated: CASSRSSGGSYEQYF.